A single sample gave rise to the 11 T cell receptor beta chains below, sequenced in a study of cytomegalovirus exposure and HLA in healthy donors. With 60 Vbeta and 13 Jbeta primers, the PCR was carried out. Profiled with immunoSEQ multiplex PCR; TCRdb holds only in-frame clones, not every one. The table shows about 170,000 clones, with around 84% occurring only once. Sequencing input: PBMCs. The receptors stem from a boy between 2 and 10 years old in good health and CMV-seronegative.

V usage is TRBV28 and J usage is TRBJ2-5; 9 bases map to TRBD1. The CDR3 contains 15 residues. V was clipped by 5 bases and J by 4 bases; unmatched bases: 8. Germline CDR1 and CDR2: MDHEN and SYDVKM. CDR3 in amino acids: CASSPPGTGRETQYF. For the CDR3, the DNA is TGTGCCAGCAGTCCACCCGGGACAGGGAGAGAGACCCAGTACTTC.

The chain joins TRBV6-1 to TRBJ2-3; D gene unclear. V was pared by 7 bases and J by 0 bases, with 8 bases between. The CDR3 is made up of 13 amino acids. CDR1 and CDR2 from the germline V gene are MNHNS and SASEGT. DNA for the CDR3: TGTGCCAGCAAAGAGAAAAGCACAGATACGCAGTATTTT. Amino acid sequence: CASKEKSTDTQYF.

The chain links TRBV28 to TRBJ1-5, with D possibly matching TRBD1 (5 bases). This CDR3 comprises 14 residues. Looked up from germline, CDR1 is MDHEN and CDR2 is SYDVKM. The germline V and J ends were trimmed by 6 bases and 7 bases, with 16 bases remaining between them. CDR3 sequence: CASSLVRVGQPQHF. The CDR3 nucleotides are TGTGCCAGCAGCCTCGTCAGGGTAGGGCAGCCCCAGCATTTT.

The chain combines TRBV19 with TRBJ1-1; the D gene is possibly TRBD1 (6 bases). V was clipped by 3 bases and J by 4 bases, with 15 bases between them. This CDR3 is built from 15 residues. Germline lookup yields CDR1 LNHDA and CDR2 SQIVND (reference sequence). The CDR3 loop reads CASSMGQAGVTEAFF. The CDR3 bases are TGTGCCAGTAGTATGGGGCAGGCAGGGGTCACTGAAGCTTTCTTT.

The rearrangement joins TRBV7-9 to TRBJ1-3; no firm D call. Between the trimmed V and J ends, which lost 6 bases and 0 bases, there was a span of 12 bases. CDR1 is SEHNR, CDR2 FQNEAQ, per germline (reference sequence). The CDR3 runs to 15 residues. The CDR3 protein is CASRLTPSSGNTIYF. CDR3 DNA sequence: TGTGCCAGCAGACTAACCCCTAGCTCTGGAAACACCATATATTTT.

V is TRBV2 and J is TRBJ2-7; 9 positions match TRBD1. Germline assignment: CDR1 SNHLY and CDR2 FYNNEI. V lost 4 bases and J lost 6; bases outside the gene matches: 4. This CDR3 contains 13 residues. The CDR3 sequence is CASSGDRAREQYF. The CDR3 DNA reads as TGTGCCAGCAGTGGGGACAGGGCTCGCGAGCAGTACTTC.

In its sample, this clone was seen a few times. The chain combines TRBV28 with TRBJ2-3, with 8 bases fitting TRBD2. The CDR3 runs 16 residues. V trimming: 4 bases; J trimming: 4 bases; junction bases outside the gene matches: 10. CDR1 is MDHEN, CDR2 SYDVKM, per germline. CDR3 loop: CASSSFIGREADTQYF. DNA for the CDR3: TGTGCCAGCAGTTCGTTCATCGGGCGGGAGGCAGATACGCAGTATTTT.

A few counts support this clone. The chain recombines TRBV6-5 with TRBJ2-1; D gene uncertain. Looked up from germline, CDR1 is MNHEY and CDR2 is SVGAGI. There are 13 residues in the CDR3. The V end was cut by 8 bases, the J end by 15 bases, with 23 bases between. Written as DNA, the CDR3 is TGTGCCAGCCTCCAATCGACTGGTCGGTCTCCGTTCTTC. It codes for CASLQSTGRSPFF.

The chain's CDR3 is CASSELDITTNNEQFF. Here the CDR3 DNA reads TGTGCCAGCAGTGAACTCGACATTACAACAAACAATGAGCAGTTCTTC. V and J are TRBV6-1 and TRBJ2-1; no clear D. This CDR3 spans 16 amino acids. The V gene's germline CDR1 is MNHNS and CDR2 SASEGT. V lost 2 bases, J lost 5 bases, and 16 bases lay in between.

V gene TRBV7-9 combines with J gene TRBJ2-5; 8 nucleotides line up with TRBD1. Germline assignment: CDR1 SEHNR and CDR2 FQNEAQ (reference sequence). The CDR3 is made up of 15 amino acids. Losses at the gene ends were 5 bases for V and 4 bases for J; bases not matched to a gene: 9. The CDR3 spells CASSPSAGGAETQYF. The CDR3 DNA is TGTGCCAGCAGCCCCAGCGCAGGGGGCGCAGAGACCCAGTACTTC. Using reference TRBV7-9 and TRBJ2-5 for the parts outside the CDR3, the full variable domain is DTGVSQNPRHKITKRGQNVTFRCDPISEHNRLYWYRQTLGQGPEFLTYFQNEAQLEKSRLLSDRFSAERPKGSFSTLEIQRTEQGDSAMYLCASSPSAGGAETQYFGPGTRLLVL.

The rearrangement links TRBV5-4 to TRBJ1-4; D remains ambiguous. The CDR3 is made up of 18 amino acids. Trimming shortened V by 4 bases and J by 3 bases, and 22 bases separated the two germline ends. CDR1 is SGHNT and CDR2 is YYREEE in the germline V gene (reference sequence). The CDR3 DNA sequence: TGTGCCAGCAGCCAAGGTACGGCCCATCGGAGGGCTAATGAAAAACTGTTTTTT. Protein product: CASSQGTAHRRANEKLFF. Looking up the rest from reference TRBV5-4 and TRBJ1-4 gives the full variable domain: ETGVTQSPTHLIKTRGQQVTLRCSSQSGHNTVSWYQQALGQGPQFIFQYYREEENGRGNFPPRFSGLQFPNYSSELNVNALELDDSALYLCASSQGTAHRRANEKLFFGSGTQLSVL.